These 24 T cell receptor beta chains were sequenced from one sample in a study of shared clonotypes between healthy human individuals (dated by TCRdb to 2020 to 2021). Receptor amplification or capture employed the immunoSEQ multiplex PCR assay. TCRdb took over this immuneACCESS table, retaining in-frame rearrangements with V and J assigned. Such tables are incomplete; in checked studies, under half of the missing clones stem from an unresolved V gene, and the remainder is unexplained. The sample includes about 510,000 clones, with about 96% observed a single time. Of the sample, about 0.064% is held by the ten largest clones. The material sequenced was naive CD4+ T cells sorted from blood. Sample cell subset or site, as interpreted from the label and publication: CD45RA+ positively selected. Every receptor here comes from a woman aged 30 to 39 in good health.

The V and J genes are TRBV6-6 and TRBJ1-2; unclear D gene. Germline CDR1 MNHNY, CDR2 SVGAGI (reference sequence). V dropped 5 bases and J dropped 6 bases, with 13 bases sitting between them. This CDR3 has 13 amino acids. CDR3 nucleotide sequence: TGTGCCAGCAGTGACGGGATGCGGGATGGCTACACCTTC. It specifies CASSDGMRDGYTF.

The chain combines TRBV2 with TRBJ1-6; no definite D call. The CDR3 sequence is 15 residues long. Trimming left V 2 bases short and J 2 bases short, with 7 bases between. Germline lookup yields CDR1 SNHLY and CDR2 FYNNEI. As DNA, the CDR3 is TGTGCCAGCAGTGAACAAAGCGCCTATAATTCACCCCTCCACTTT. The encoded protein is CASSEQSAYNSPLHF.

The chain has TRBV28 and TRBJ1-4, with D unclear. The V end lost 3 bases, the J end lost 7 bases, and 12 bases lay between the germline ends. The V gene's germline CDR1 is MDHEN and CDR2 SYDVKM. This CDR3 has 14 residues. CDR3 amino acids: CASSLGQFGEKLFF. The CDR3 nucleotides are TGTGCCAGCAGTTTGGGCCAGTTTGGTGAAAAACTGTTTTTT.

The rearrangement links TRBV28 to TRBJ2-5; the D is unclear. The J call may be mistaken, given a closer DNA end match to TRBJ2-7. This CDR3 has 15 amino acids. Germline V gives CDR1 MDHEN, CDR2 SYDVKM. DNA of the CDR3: TGTGCCAGCAGTTTAGTACATGGCGGAGATTACGAGCAGTACTTC. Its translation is CASSLVHGGDYEQYF.

CDR3 coding DNA: TGTGCCAGCAGCTCCATGTCTACGGGTCGCTCCTACGAGCAGTACTTC. Protein sequence: CASSSMSTGRSYEQYF. The gene calls are TRBV5-4 and TRBJ2-7; D remains unclear. V lost 3 bases and J 0 bases, leaving 16 bases between the germline ends. Per the germline V gene, CDR1 is SGHNT and CDR2 is YYREEE (reference sequence). The CDR3 consists of 16 residues.

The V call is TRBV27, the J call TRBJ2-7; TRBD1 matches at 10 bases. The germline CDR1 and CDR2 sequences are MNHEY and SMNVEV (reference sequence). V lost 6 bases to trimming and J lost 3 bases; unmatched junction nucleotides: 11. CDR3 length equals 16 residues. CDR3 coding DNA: TGTGCCAGCAGACCCATTTATGGGACAGGGGTCTACGAGCAGTACTTC. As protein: CASRPIYGTGVYEQYF.

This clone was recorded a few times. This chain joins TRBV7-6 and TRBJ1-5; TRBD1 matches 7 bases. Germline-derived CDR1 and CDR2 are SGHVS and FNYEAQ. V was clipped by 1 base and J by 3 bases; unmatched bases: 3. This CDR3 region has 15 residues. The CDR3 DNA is TGTGCCAGCAGCTTAGGGACAGGACACAATCAGCCCCAGCATTTT. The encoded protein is CASSLGTGHNQPQHF.

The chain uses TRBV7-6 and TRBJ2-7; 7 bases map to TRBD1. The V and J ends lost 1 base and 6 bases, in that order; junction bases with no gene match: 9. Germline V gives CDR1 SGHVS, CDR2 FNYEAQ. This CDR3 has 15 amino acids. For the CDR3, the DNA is TGTGCCAGCAGCTTAGTCGCAGGGGGTACGGGCGAGCAGTACTTC. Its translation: CASSLVAGGTGEQYF.

DNA for the CDR3: TGTGCCAGCAGTTACTCGGGGTGGAGGGGGCACACTGAAGCTTTCTTT. Translated: CASSYSGWRGHTEAFF. The chain is built from TRBV6-5 and TRBJ1-1; TRBD1 matches at 7 bases. Per germline, CDR1 MNHEY and CDR2 SVGAGI. The CDR3 extends over 16 amino acids. The junction had 7 bases not matched to a gene; V was cut back by 0 bases and J by 3 bases.

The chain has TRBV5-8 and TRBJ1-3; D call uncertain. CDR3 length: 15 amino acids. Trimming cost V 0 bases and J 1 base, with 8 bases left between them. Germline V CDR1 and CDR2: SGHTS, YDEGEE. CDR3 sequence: CASSLGWDSGNTIYF. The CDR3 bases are TGTGCCAGCAGCTTGGGATGGGATTCTGGAAACACCATATATTTT.

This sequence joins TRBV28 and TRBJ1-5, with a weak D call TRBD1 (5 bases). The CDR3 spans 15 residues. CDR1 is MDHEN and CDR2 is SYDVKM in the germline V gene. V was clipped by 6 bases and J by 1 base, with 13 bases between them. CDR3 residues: CASRPGTASNQPQHF. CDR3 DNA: TGTGCCAGCAGACCCGGGACCGCCAGCAATCAGCCCCAGCATTTT.

The CDR3 DNA reads TGTGCCAGCAGCTTCGACAGGGGGAGCTACAATGAGCAGTTCTTC. Translated: CASSFDRGSYNEQFF. The chain couples TRBV5-4 to TRBJ2-1; 9 bases line up with TRBD1. V gave up 2 bases and J gave up 3 bases; unmatched junction bases: 3. The V gene's germline CDR1 is SGHNT and CDR2 YYREEE (reference sequence). This CDR3 comprises 15 residues.

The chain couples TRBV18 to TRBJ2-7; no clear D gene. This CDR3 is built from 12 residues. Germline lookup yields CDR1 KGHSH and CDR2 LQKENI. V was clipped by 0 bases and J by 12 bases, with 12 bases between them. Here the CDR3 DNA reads TGTGCCAGCTCACCACCAGGCACGCGGCTGTACTTC. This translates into CASSPPGTRLYF.

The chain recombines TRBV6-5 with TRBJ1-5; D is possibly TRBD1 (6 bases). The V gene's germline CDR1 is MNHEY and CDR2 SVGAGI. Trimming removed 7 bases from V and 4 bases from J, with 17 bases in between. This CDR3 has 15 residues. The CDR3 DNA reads TGTGCCAGCAATCGAGGGGGGGGACCGAATCAGCCCCAGCATTTT. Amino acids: CASNRGGGPNQPQHF.

As DNA, the CDR3 is TGTGCCAGCAGCCAACAGGGCCACCACGAGCAGTACTTC. Translated: CASSQQGHHEQYF. The chain uses TRBV7-6 and TRBJ2-7; possible D gene TRBD1, 6 bases. The CDR3 contains 13 residues. Germline loops: CDR1 SGHVS, CDR2 FNYEAQ. V lost 5 bases, J lost 5 bases, and 13 bases lay in between.

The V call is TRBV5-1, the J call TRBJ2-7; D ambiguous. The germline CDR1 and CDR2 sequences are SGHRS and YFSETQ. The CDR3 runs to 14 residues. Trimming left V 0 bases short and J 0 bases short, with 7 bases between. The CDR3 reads CASSLAVGSYEQYF. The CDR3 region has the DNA TGCGCCAGCAGCTTGGCCGTCGGCTCCTACGAGCAGTACTTC.

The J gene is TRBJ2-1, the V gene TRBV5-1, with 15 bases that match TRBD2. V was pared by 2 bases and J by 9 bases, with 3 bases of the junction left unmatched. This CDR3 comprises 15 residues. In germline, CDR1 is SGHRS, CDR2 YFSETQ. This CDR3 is CASSFGLAGGIEQFF. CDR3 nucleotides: TGCGCCAGCAGCTTCGGACTAGCGGGAGGGATTGAGCAGTTCTTC.

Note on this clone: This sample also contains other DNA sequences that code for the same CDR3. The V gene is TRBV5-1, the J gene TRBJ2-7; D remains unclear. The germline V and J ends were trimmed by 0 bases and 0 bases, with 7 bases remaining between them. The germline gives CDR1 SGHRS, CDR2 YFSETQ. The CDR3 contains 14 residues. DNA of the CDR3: TGCGCCAGCAGCTTGGTCAGGAACTCCTACGAGCAGTACTTC. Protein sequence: CASSLVRNSYEQYF.

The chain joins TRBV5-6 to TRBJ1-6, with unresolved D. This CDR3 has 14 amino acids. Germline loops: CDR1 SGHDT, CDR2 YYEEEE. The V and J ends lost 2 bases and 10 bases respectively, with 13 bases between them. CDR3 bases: TGTGCCAGCAGCTTAGGTACGGGAGTCTCACCCCTCCACTTT. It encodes CASSLGTGVSPLHF. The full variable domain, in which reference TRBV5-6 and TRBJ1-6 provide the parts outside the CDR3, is DAGVTQSPTHLIKTRGQQVTLRCSPKSGHDTVSWYQQALGQGPQFIFQYYEEEERQRGNFPDRFSGHQFPNYSSELNVNALLLGDSALYLCASSLGTGVSPLHFGNGTRLTVT.

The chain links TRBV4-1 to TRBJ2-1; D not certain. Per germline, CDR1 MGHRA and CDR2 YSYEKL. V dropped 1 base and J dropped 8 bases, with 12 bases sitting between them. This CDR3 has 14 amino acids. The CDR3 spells CASSQVSSVHEQFF. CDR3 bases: TGCGCCAGCAGCCAAGTCTCTAGTGTCCATGAGCAGTTCTTC.

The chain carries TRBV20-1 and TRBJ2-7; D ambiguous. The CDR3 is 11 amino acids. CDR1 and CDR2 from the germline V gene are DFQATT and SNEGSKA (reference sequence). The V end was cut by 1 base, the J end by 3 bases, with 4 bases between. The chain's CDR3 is CSARGYYEQYF. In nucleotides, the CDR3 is TGCAGTGCTAGAGGTTACTACGAGCAGTACTTC.

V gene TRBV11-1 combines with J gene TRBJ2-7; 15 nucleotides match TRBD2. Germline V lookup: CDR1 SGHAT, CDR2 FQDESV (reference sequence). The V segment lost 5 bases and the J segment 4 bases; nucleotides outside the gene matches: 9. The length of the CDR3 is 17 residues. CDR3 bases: TGTGCCAGCAGCCCCGCCGGGACTAGCGGGAGGTTGTACGAGCAGTACTTC. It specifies CASSPAGTSGRLYEQYF.

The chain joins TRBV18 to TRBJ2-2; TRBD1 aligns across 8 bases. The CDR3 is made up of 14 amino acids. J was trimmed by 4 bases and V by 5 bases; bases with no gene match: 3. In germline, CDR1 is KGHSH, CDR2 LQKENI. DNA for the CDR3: TGTGCCAGCTCAACGGACAGGGTCACCGGGGAGCTGTTTTTT. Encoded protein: CASSTDRVTGELFF.

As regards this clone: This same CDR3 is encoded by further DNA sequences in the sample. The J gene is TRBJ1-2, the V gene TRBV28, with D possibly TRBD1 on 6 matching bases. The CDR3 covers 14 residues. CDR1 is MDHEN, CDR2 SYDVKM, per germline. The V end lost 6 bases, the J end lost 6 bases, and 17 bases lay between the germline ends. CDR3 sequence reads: CASSLEVGGDGYTF. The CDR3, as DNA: TGTGCCAGCAGCCTGGAGGTAGGGGGTGATGGCTACACCTTC.